This TCR beta chain appears in the sequencing data of a study of shared clonotypes between healthy human individuals (dated by TCRdb to between 2020 and 2021). Study-wide context: A few men and two women, aged 18 to 49 years, made up the cohort. For each donor, CD4 naive and CD4 memory were each run on three plates, CD8 naive on two plates, and CD8 memory on one plate. To estimate repertoire size and how much clonotype sharing occurs between individuals, the study deeply sequenced the blood TCR repertoires of 4 to 6 healthy adults. To increase sequencing depth and limit assay-specific biases, different laboratories used diverse techniques to prepare libraries and sequence TCR repertoires. Between about 0.94 and 8.9 billion PBMCs per donor were obtained by leukapheresis.

Using the deep immunoSEQ assay, TCR CDR3 regions were amplified from genomic DNA by multiplex PCR. Genomic DNA extracted from each cell subset was distributed evenly over all wells of several immunoSEQ 96-well plates, and each plate served as one replicate. For sorted subsets, around 200 ng genomic DNA, equal to 25,000 to 35,000 T cell genomes, was loaded into each replicate PCR. Purified libraries were quantified with a Qubit 3.0 fluorometer, sized on a Bioanalyzer 2100, and re-quantified with the KAPA Library Quantification kit. Every immunoSEQ 96-well plate was sequenced on a dedicated single-read 150-cycle Illumina NextSeq 550 flow cell. Regarding the original processing steps: Because only junctional sequences without quality scores were contained in the immunoSEQ output, filtering matching that applied to full-length reads could not be performed. Sequences were annotated with PyIR, a Python wrapper for IgBLAST v1.9, and V/J genes and CDR3 were assigned using IMGT germline references. Any read was removed if the V/J assignment was weak (E-value above 1e-6), the CDR3 was missing, or the read contained stop codons, out-of-frame junctions, or ambiguous translated residues. V3J clonotypes were defined by identical inferred V gene, J gene, and CDR3 amino acid sequence. The percentage overlap between two repertoires was calculated by dividing the number of shared unique clonotypes by the size of the smaller repertoire. RTK rarefaction, the Chao1 estimator, and Recon v2.1 estimates of unobserved clonotypes were used to assess repertoire richness. OLGA was used to compute generation probabilities for all TCRbeta clonotypes that the gDNA method yielded from four donors. This immuneACCESS table, as held by TCRdb, lists in-frame sequences with V and J called but not all clones. Of the missing ones, under half trace to an unresolved V gene in checked studies; the others have no known cause. Clonal size and the V and J genes are those of that table, whereas D and trimming came from the DNA. In this sample the table shows around 510,000 clones, approximately 94% of which occur a single time. The ten largest clones take up nearly 0.065% of the sample.

The donors were healthy, HIV-negative adults with no recently reported acute infections or vaccinations. Every donor was a Caucasian adult living in Nashville, Tennessee, USA. CD4+ T cells were enriched through magnetic negative selection, after which naive cells were positively selected on CD45RA and the remaining negative fraction served as the memory subset. Blood was obtained by leukapheresis, after which PBMCs were separated by Ficoll-Histopaque density gradient centrifugation and cryopreserved in liquid nitrogen vapor phase. Purity and quantity of every magnetically sorted T cell population were checked by analytical flow cytometry. Genomic DNA was isolated from each sorted fraction and quantified by UV absorbance on a Nanodrop 2000c. A distance of 16 bases separates the germline ends of V and J, which lose 8 bases and 0 bases respectively. The CDR3 numbers 15 residues from cysteine through phenylalanine. Only CDR3 DNA is held: 45 bases, read in frame from base 1. The germline V gene (reference sequence) sets CDR1 to MNHEY and CDR2 to SMNVEV.

Notes on this clone: The antigen it binds to is not known. There are no base qualities to consult, and no much larger clone falls within one base.

Study-wide findings and limitations: Sharing across a few donors was observed for 5% to 6.5% of naive CD4, over 3% of naive CD8, 2.3% of memory CD4, and roughly 0.4% of memory CD8 clonotypes. The small number of donors limited the genetic and exposure-history diversity represented. Naive subsets generally had larger estimated clonotype richness than memory subsets did. Pairwise subsampling indicated that sequencing depth was expected to affect the degree of clonotype sharing among donors. Incomplete sequencing was indicated by rarefaction of sorted-subset datasets, despite the large sequencing depth. Sampling was restricted to blood, and TCR repertoires in tissue are likely to differ from TCR repertoires in blood. Clonotypes shared by all four sorted-subset donors showed higher generation probabilities than non-shared clonotypes.

Material for sequencing was naive CD4+ T cells sorted from blood. The sample's cell subset or site label, decoded: CD45RA+ positively selected. The chain is made from TRBV27 and TRBJ1-2, with the D gene call left open. This sequence was found in a young woman in good health. The CDR3 amino acid sequence is: CASAPALTTNYGYTF. Here is the DNA: TGTGCCAGCGCGCCGGCCCTTACCACTAACTATGGCTACACCTTC.